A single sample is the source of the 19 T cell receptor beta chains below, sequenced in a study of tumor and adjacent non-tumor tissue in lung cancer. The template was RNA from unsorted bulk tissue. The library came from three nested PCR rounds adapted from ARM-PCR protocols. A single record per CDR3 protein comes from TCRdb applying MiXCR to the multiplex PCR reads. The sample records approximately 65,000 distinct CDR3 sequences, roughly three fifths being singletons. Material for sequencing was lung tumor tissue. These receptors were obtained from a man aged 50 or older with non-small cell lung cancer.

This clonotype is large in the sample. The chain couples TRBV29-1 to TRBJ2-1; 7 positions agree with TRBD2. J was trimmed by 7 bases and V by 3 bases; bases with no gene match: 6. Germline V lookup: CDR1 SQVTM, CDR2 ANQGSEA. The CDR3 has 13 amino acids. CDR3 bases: TGCAGCGTTGACTCTAGCGGACTAAATGAGCAGTTCTTC. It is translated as CSVDSSGLNEQFF.

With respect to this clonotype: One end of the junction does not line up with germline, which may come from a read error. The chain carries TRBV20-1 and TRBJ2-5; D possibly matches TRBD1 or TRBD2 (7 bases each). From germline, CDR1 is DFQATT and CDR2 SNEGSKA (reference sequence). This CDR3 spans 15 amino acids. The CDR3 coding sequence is TGCAGTGCCCAGACTAGCAGGGGGAAAGAAGAGACCCAGTATTTC. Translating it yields CSAQTSRGKEETQYF.

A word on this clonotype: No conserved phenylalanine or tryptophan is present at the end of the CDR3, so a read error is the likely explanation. CDR3 DNA sequence: TGTGCCAGCAGCAATCAACCATGGGGGGCCGGGGAGCTGTTTTTA. Its protein is CASSNQPWGAGELFL. This chain connects TRBV11-2 to TRBJ2-2, with D perhaps matching TRBD2 (6 bases). The V end was cut by 5 bases, the J end by 6 bases, with 16 bases between. The CDR3 loop spans 15 amino acids. The germline V gene encodes CDR1 SGHAT and CDR2 FQNNGV.

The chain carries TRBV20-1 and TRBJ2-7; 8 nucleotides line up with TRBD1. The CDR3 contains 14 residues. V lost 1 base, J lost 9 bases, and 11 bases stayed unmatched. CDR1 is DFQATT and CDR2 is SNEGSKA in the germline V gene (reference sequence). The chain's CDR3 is CSARAPQGANGQYF. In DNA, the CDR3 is TGCAGTGCTAGAGCCCCCCAGGGGGCTAACGGGCAGTACTTC.

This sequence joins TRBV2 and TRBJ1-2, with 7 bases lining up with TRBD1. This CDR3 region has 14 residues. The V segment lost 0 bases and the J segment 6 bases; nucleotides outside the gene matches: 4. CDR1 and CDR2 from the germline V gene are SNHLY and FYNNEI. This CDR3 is CASSEARGRDGYTF. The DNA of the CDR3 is TGTGCCAGCAGTGAAGCAAGGGGGCGGGATGGCTACACCTTC.

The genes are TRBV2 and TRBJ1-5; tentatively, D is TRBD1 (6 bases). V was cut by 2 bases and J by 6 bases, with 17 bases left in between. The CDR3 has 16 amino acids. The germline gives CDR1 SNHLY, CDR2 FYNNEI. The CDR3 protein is CASSERGGGSRQPQHF. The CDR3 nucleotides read TGTGCCAGCAGTGAACGGGGGGGGGGCTCGCGTCAGCCCCAGCATTTT.

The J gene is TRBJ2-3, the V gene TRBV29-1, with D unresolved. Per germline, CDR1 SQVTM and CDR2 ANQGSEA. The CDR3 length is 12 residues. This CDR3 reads CSGRILEDTQYF. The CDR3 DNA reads TGCAGTGGCCGTATATTGGAAGATACGCAGTATTTT.

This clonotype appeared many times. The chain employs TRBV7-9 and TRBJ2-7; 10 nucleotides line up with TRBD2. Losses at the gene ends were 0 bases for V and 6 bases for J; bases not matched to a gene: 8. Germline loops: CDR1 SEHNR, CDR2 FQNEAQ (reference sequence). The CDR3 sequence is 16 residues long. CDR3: CASSLAFGLAGAEQYF. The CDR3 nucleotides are TGTGCCAGCAGCTTAGCGTTTGGGCTAGCGGGAGCCGAGCAGTACTTC.

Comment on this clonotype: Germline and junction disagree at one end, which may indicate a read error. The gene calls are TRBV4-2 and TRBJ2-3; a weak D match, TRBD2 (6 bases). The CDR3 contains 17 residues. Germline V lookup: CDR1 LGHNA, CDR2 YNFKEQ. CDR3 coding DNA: TGTGCCAACAGCCAAGACTTGACTAACGGGAGTATGAATACGCAGTATTTT. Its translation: CANSQDLTNGSMNTQYF.

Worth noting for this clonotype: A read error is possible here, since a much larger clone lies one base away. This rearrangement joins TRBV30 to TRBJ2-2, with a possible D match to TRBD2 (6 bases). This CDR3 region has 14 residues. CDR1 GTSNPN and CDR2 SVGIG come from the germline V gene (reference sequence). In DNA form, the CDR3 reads TGTGCCTACAAGGGACTGATGAACACCTGGGAGCTGTTTTTT. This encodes CAYKGLMNTWELFF.

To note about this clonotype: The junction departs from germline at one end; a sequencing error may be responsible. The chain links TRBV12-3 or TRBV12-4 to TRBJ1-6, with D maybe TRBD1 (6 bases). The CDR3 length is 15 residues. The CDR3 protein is CTSSPSKGGNSPLHF. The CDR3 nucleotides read TGTACCAGCAGTCCGAGCAAGGGGGGAAATTCACCCCTCCACTTT.

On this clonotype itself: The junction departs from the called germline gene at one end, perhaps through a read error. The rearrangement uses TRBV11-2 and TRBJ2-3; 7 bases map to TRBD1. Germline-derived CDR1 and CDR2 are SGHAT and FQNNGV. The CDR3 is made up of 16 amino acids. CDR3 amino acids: CANSLLTGSGTGTQYF. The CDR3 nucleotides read TGTGCCAACAGCCTCTTGACAGGGAGTGGAACAGGTACGCAGTATTTT.

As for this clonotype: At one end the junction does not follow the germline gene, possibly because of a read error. As DNA, the CDR3 is TGCAGCGGAGGGGTCCAAGCAGCTTTCACTGGAGCTTTCTTT. Its protein is CSGGVQAAFTGAFF. The V and J genes are TRBV29-1 and TRBJ1-1; TRBD1 is a possible D gene (5 bases). Germline loops: CDR1 SQVTM, CDR2 ANQGSEA. The CDR3 runs 14 residues.

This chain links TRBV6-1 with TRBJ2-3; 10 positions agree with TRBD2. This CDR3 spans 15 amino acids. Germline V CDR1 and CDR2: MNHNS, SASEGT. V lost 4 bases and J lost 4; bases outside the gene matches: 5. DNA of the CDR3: TGTGCCAGCAGTGTACTAGCGGGAACCCCAGATACGCAGTATTTT. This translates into CASSVLAGTPDTQYF.

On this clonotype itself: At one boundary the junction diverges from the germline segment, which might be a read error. CDR3 loop: CVSNYDGQGASQFF. The CDR3 nucleotides read TGTGTCAGCAATTATGACGGACAGGGGGCCTCCCAGTTCTTC. The V call is TRBV6-6, the J call TRBJ2-1, with TRBD1 matching 11 bases. The CDR3 totals 14 residues. The germline gives CDR1 MNHNY, CDR2 SVGAGI (reference sequence).

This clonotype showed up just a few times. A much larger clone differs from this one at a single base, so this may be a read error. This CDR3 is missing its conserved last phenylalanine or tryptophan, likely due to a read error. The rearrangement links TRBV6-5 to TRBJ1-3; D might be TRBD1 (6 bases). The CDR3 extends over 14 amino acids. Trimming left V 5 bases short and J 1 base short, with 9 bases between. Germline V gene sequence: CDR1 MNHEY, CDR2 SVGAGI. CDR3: CASSRTESGNTIYL. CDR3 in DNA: TGTGCCAGCAGTCGGACAGAGTCTGGAAACACCATATATCTT.

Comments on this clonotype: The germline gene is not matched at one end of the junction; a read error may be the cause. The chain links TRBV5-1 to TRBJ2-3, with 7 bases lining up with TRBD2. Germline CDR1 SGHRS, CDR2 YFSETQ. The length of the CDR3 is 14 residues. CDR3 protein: CASSLATSADTRYF. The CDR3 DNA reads TGCGCCAGCAGCTTGGCTACTAGCGCAGATACGCGGTATTTT.

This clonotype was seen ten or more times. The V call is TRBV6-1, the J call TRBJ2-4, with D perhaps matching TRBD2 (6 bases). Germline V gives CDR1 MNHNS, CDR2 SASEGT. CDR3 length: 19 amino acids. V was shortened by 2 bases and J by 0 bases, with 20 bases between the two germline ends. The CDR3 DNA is TGTGCCAGCAGTGAAAGGGTCGGGGGTGCCGGGATAGCCAAAAACATTCAGTACTTC. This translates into CASSERVGGAGIAKNIQYF.

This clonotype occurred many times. The CDR3 sequence: CASRGQEMDTQYF. The CDR3 nucleotides are TGTGCCAGCAGGGGACAGGAGATGGATACGCAGTATTTT. The chain recombines TRBV5-8 with TRBJ2-3; 8 bases align to TRBD1. The V gene end was trimmed by 5 bases and the J gene end by 6 bases; junction bases not matched to a gene: 5. Germline V gives CDR1 SGHTS, CDR2 YDEGEE. This CDR3 comprises 13 residues.